This T cell receptor (beta chain) was profiled in a study of blood T cell repertoires in COVID-19. Overall study: From T cells, B-cell-depleted T cells, or PBMCs came the material, which was cDNA or gDNA.

As processed by the authors: Estimates of nucleated cell counts were drawn from the amplification of reference gene primers. Generated by immunoSEQ multiplex PCR, the TCRdb table keeps only in-frame clones and is missing some. The D gene and trimming were derived from the DNA, and the V and J assignments and clone size from that table. The sample holds 200,000 to 250,000 clones, 82% seen once. The V gene end was trimmed by 7 bases and the J gene end by 4 bases; junction bases not matched to a gene: 7. Germline V gives CDR1 MRHNA, CDR2 SNTAGT. The CDR3 sequence is 14 residues long. V gene TRBV6-4 combines with J gene TRBJ1-1, with 9 bases fitting TRBD1. Input material: peripheral blood. The clonotype was recovered from an elderly woman with acute or convalescent COVID-19. CDR3 coding DNA: TGTGCCAGCAAACCACAGGGGGCGGCCACTGAAGCTTTCTTT. Amino acid sequence: CASKPQGAATEAFF.